Shown below are 17 T cell receptor beta chains from a single sample sequenced in a study of type 1 regulatory T cells. Their antigens are not known. TCRdb ran MiXCR on the reads and lists one entry per CDR3 protein. The sample yields just under 65,000 distinct CDR3 sequences, nearly 50% seen once. Source material: cultured non-Tr1 T cells, either the whole culture or a sorted T cell fraction (not recorded which). The receptors here all came from a human donor in good health.

The chain joins TRBV7-8 to TRBJ2-1; 8 nucleotides align to TRBD1. V gave up 6 bases and J gave up 7 bases; unmatched junction bases: 5. This CDR3 comprises 13 residues. Germline lookup yields CDR1 SGHVS and CDR2 FQNEAQ. This chain's CDR3 is CASSLDRDNEQFF. CDR3 DNA sequence: TGTGCCAGCAGTTTGGACAGGGATAATGAGCAGTTCTTC.

The CDR3 loop is CASSSTPDRAMHF. The CDR3 DNA follows: TGTGCCAGCAGTTCCACCCCGGACAGGGCTATGCATTTT. This chain links TRBV12-3 or TRBV12-4 with TRBJ1-5; 8 nucleotides line up with TRBD1. The ends lost 4 bases at V and 15 bases at J; junction bases unmatched: 11. The CDR3 runs to 13 residues.

This chain joins TRBV4-3 and TRBJ2-4; 9 bases map to TRBD2. Germline assignment: CDR1 LGHNA and CDR2 YSLEER. J gave up 5 bases and V 0 bases, and 8 bases lay outside the gene matches. The CDR3 sequence is 17 residues long. The CDR3 sequence is CASSQDLVAGAENIQYF. The CDR3 nucleotides are TGCGCCAGCAGCCAAGATCTTGTAGCGGGGGCCGAAAACATTCAGTACTTC.

The CDR3 region has the DNA TGCAGTGCTAGAGATCCGAGGGGAAGCTCCTACGAGCAGTACTTC. The encoded protein is CSARDPRGSSYEQYF. The chain combines TRBV20-1 with TRBJ2-7; D might be TRBD1 or TRBD2, each matching 5 bases. Germline CDR1 reads DFQATT; CDR2 reads SNEGSKA (reference sequence). The CDR3 spans 15 residues. V gave up 0 bases and J gave up 0 bases, with 12 bases separating them.

This clonotype is termed medium-sized. V and J are TRBV4-3 and TRBJ2-3, with no clear D. The CDR3 totals 13 residues. V lost 2 bases, J lost 4 bases, and 7 bases lay in between. Germline V gene lookup returns CDR1 LGHNA and CDR2 YSLEER. The CDR3 nucleotides are TGCGCCAGCAGCCAAAACAGAGCAGATACGCAGTATTTT. Its protein product is CASSQNRADTQYF.

V and J are TRBV10-3 and TRBJ2-5; 10 bases line up with TRBD1. Looked up from germline, CDR1 is ENHRY and CDR2 is SYGVKD. The CDR3 length is 16 residues. With 1 base clipped from V and 5 bases from J, the junction kept 7 bases outside the gene matches. The CDR3 nucleotides read TGTGCCATCAGTGAGTGGGGACAGGGGAAACAGGAGACCCAGTACTTC. It encodes CAISEWGQGKQETQYF.

The chain uses TRBV7-3 and TRBJ1-1; D is ambiguous. This CDR3 spans 12 amino acids. CDR1 is SGHTA and CDR2 is FQGTGA in the germline V gene. V dropped 5 bases and J dropped 8 bases, with 12 bases sitting between them. The CDR3, as DNA: TGTGCCAGCAGCCTCGGAGTCTTCGAAGCTTTCTTT. Residues: CASSLGVFEAFF. The complete variable domain, with remaining parts taken from reference TRBV7-3 and TRBJ1-1, reads GAGVSQTPSNKVTEKGKYVELRCDPISGHTALYWYRQSLGQGPEFLIYFQGTGAADDSGLPNDRFFAVRPEGSVSTLKIQRTERGDSAVYLCASSLGVFEAFFGQGTRLTVV.

V gene TRBV7-2 combines with J gene TRBJ2-7; 10 bases align to TRBD2. V dropped 5 bases and J dropped 3; count of bases not matched to a gene: 4. In germline, CDR1 is SGHTA, CDR2 FQGNSA. CDR3 length: 14 residues. The CDR3 DNA is TGTGCCAGCAGCATTAGCGGGGGGCGCTACGAGCAGTACTTC. Residues: CASSISGGRYEQYF.

The rearrangement links TRBV20-1 to TRBJ1-5; 9 bases map to TRBD1. Germline lookup yields CDR1 DFQATT and CDR2 SNEGSKA (reference sequence). This CDR3 comprises 15 residues. V shed 1 base and J 0 bases; nucleotides not matched to a gene: 1. DNA for the CDR3: TGCAGTGCTAGAGGGGACAGGGCTAGCAATCAGCCCCAGCATTTT. Its translation is CSARGDRASNQPQHF.

This chain uses TRBV20-1 with TRBJ2-7; 10 positions match TRBD1. Germline CDR1 DFQATT, CDR2 SNEGSKA (reference sequence). The CDR3 has 15 residues. The ends lost 3 bases at V and 3 bases at J; junction bases unmatched: 8. The CDR3 nucleotides are TGCAGTGCTAGGCCGCCGGGACAGGGGAGCTACGAGCAGTACTTC. It yields the protein CSARPPGQGSYEQYF.

V gene TRBV20-1 combines with J gene TRBJ2-5, with TRBD1 as a possible D gene (6 bases). This CDR3 region has 14 residues. The V gene lost 3 bases and the J gene lost 4 bases, with 15 bases spanning the gap. Germline CDR1 and CDR2: DFQATT and SNEGSKA (reference sequence). CDR3 protein: CSASRDTQGETQYF. The CDR3 bases are TGCAGTGCTAGTCGGGACACACAAGGAGAGACCCAGTACTTC.

The chain is built from TRBV14 and TRBJ2-7; 7 nucleotides agree with TRBD1. There are 15 residues in the CDR3. Germline-derived CDR1 and CDR2 are SGHDN and FVKESK. V was pared by 4 bases and J by 3 bases, with 9 bases of the junction left unmatched. CDR3 in DNA: TGTGCCAGCAGCCCCCGACAGGGAAGGTACTACGAGCAGTACTTC. This codes for CASSPRQGRYYEQYF.

The rearrangement uses TRBV12-3 or TRBV12-4 and TRBJ1-1, with D uncertain. V was pared by 8 bases and J by 4 bases, with 8 bases between. CDR3 size: 11 residues. CDR3 sequence (DNA): TGTGCCAGCGGGCGGGGCACTGAAGCTTTCTTT. Protein: CASGRGTEAFF.

The V gene is TRBV4-1, the J gene TRBJ2-5, with D tentatively TRBD2 (5 bases). From germline, CDR1 is MGHRA and CDR2 YSYEKL. The CDR3 is 13 amino acids. V was cut by 0 bases and J by 12 bases, with 14 bases left in between. The chain's CDR3 is CASSQDRGNREYF. Written as DNA, the CDR3 is TGCGCCAGCAGCCAAGATCGAGGGAACCGGGAGTACTTC.

Only a few counts were recorded for this clonotype. This sequence joins TRBV4-3 and TRBJ1-2, with D tentatively TRBD1 (5 bases). Germline V gene data show CDR1 as LGHNA and CDR2 as YSLEER. This CDR3 comprises 15 residues. V was trimmed by 0 bases and J by 5 bases, leaving 13 bases between them. Here the CDR3 reads CASSQDTGVWYGYTF. CDR3 sequence (DNA): TGCGCCAGCAGCCAAGATACGGGGGTTTGGTATGGCTACACCTTC.

The chain has TRBV6-1 and TRBJ1-5; D is possibly TRBD1 (5 bases). Germline CDR1 reads MNHNS; CDR2 reads SASEGT. The CDR3 loop spans 13 amino acids. V was pared by 10 bases and J by 4 bases, with 14 bases between. CDR3 sequence: CANRQALNQPQHF. The CDR3 region has the DNA TGTGCCAACAGGCAGGCCCTAAATCAGCCCCAGCATTTT.

This chain joins TRBV5-1 and TRBJ2-2, with no clear D. The V and J ends lost 3 bases and 1 base respectively, with 10 bases between them. The CDR3 is made up of 15 amino acids. The germline V gene has CDR1 SGHRS and CDR2 YFSETQ. CDR3 amino acids: CASSSGRQNTGELFF. Here the CDR3 DNA reads TGCGCCAGCAGCTCTGGCCGGCAGAACACCGGGGAGCTGTTTTTT. Variable domain in full (rest from reference TRBV5-1 and TRBJ2-2): KAGVTQTPRYLIKTRGQQVTLSCSPISGHRSVSWYQQTPGQGLQFLFEYFSETQRNKGNFPGRFSGRQFSNSRSEMNVSTLELGDSALYLCASSSGRQNTGELFFGEGSRLTVL.